The rows below give T cell receptor beta chains drawn from one sample of a study of beta chain features in type 1 diabetes. The assay was immunoSEQ multiplex PCR, and TCRdb's table has in-frame clones only and misses some. The table has hundreds of thousands of clones, roughly 13% seen once. Sequencing was carried out using naive CD4+ T cells from blood. The origin of the receptors is a man between 18 and 35 years old with type 1 diabetes. The CDR3 runs from the conserved cysteine through the conserved F or W. The D gene is left open where the match is weak. The listing skips clone size in some rows; elsewhere it reads once, few, many or a size class.

D: TRBD1
size: NA
V: TRBV10-3
J: TRBJ1-1
length: 15
DNA: TGTGCCATCAGGGAAGACAGGGAAATGAACACTGAAGCTTTCTTT
CDR3: CAIREDREMNTEAFF

D: NA
size: NA
V: TRBV6-1
J: TRBJ2-7
length: 15
DNA: TGTGCCAGCAGTGAAGAGCCCGGGACAAATTACGAGCAGTACTTC
CDR3: CASSEEPGTNYEQYF

D: NA
size: NA
V: TRBV7-2
J: TRBJ1-3
length: 12
DNA: TGTGCCAGCAGCTTCTTTGGAAACACCATATATTTT
CDR3: CASSFFGNTIYF

D: NA
size: few
V: TRBV6-5
J: TRBJ2-2
length: 16
DNA: TGTGCCAGCAGTTACTCGATTCAGGGATCAAACGGGGAGCTGTTTTTT
CDR3: CASSYSIQGSNGELFF

D: TRBD1
size: NA
V: TRBV29-1
J: TRBJ1-1
length: 15
DNA: TGCAGCGTTGAAGGGTCGACAGGGATGAACACTGAAGCTTTCTTT
CDR3: CSVEGSTGMNTEAFF

D: NA
size: few
V: TRBV30
J: TRBJ1-5
length: 15
DNA: TGTGCCTGGACCCCAAGGGTAAAGGGCAATCAGCCCCAGCATTTT
CDR3: CAWTPRVKGNQPQHF

D: NA
size: NA
V: TRBV29-1
J: TRBJ1-1
length: 12
DNA: TGCAGCGCCGAAGACAGGCTGACTGAAGCTTTCTTT
CDR3: CSAEDRLTEAFF

D: NA
size: few
V: TRBV18
J: TRBJ1-3
length: 14
DNA: TGTGCCAGCTCACCCTCGGCGTCTGGAAACACCATATATTTT
CDR3: CASSPSASGNTIYF

D: NA
size: NA
V: TRBV5-1
J: TRBJ1-2
length: 15
DNA: TGCGCCAGCAGCTTGGAGGCGGGGGCGAACTATGGCTACACCTTC
CDR3: CASSLEAGANYGYTF

D: TRBD2
size: NA
V: TRBV10-3
J: TRBJ2-3
length: 14
DNA: TGTGCCATCAGTGAGGGGACTAGGACAGATACGCAGTATTTT
CDR3: CAISEGTRTDTQYF

D: NA
size: few
V: TRBV10-3
J: TRBJ1-1
length: 13
DNA: TGTGCCATCAGTGAGACAGCGAACACTGAAGCTTTCTTT
CDR3: CAISETANTEAFF

D: NA
size: NA
V: TRBV6-1
J: TRBJ1-5
length: 16
DNA: TGTGCCAGCAGTGAACATTTCACGGCCAATGGCCAGCCCCAGCATTTT
CDR3: CASSEHFTANGQPQHF

D: NA
size: few
V: TRBV27
J: TRBJ1-1
length: 12
DNA: TGTGCCAGCAGTTCCCGGGGAGCTGAAGCTTTCTTT
CDR3: CASSSRGAEAFF

D: NA
size: few
V: TRBV27
J: TRBJ2-2
length: 16
DNA: TGTGCCAGCAAGCTTGGCCCAGGGTGGAACACCGGGGAGCTGTTTTTT
CDR3: CASKLGPGWNTGELFF

D: TRBD1
size: NA
V: TRBV19
J: TRBJ2-3
length: 14
DNA: TGTGCCAGTAACAGGGGGCCAAACACAGATACGCAGTATTTT
CDR3: CASNRGPNTDTQYF

D: NA
size: few
V: TRBV19
J: TRBJ2-7
length: 14
DNA: TGTGCCAGTAGAAACGACAGGATGCCCCACGAGCAGTACTTC
CDR3: CASRNDRMPHEQYF

D: NA
size: few
V: TRBV10-3
J: TRBJ1-2
length: 13
DNA: TGTGCCTCGACGGCCGACCTCGTCTATGGCTACACCTTC
CDR3: CASTADLVYGYTF

D: NA
size: NA
V: TRBV5-1
J: TRBJ2-1
length: 17
DNA: TGCGCCAGCAGCTTGGGGGTGGGATTACAGGAACACAATGAGCAGTTCTTC
CDR3: CASSLGVGLQEHNEQFF

D: NA
size: NA
V: TRBV19
J: TRBJ2-6
length: 20
DNA: TGTGCCAGTAGTATGGACGGATGGGGCAGGGCGAGCTCTGGGGCCAACGTCCTGACTTTC
CDR3: CASSMDGWGRASSGANVLTF

D: NA
size: NA
V: TRBV10-3
J: TRBJ1-2
length: 12
DNA: TGTGCCATCACCCCAGGGACTAGTGGCTACACCTTC
CDR3: CAITPGTSGYTF

D: TRBD1
size: few
V: TRBV5-4
J: TRBJ1-2
length: 15
DNA: TGTGCCAGCAGCTTGATAGGACAGGGTGGGGTCGGTATCTCCTTC
CDR3: CASSLIGQGGVGISF

D: TRBD1
size: few
V: TRBV29-1
J: TRBJ1-1
length: 13
DNA: TGCAGCGTTGCGGGACAGGGGGTTCCTGAAGCTTTCTTT
CDR3: CSVAGQGVPEAFF

D: TRBD1
size: few
V: TRBV2
J: TRBJ2-7
length: 18
DNA: TGTGCCAGCAGTGGCCGGGACAGCCTAAACCTGAGGTCCTACGAGCAGTACTTC
CDR3: CASSGRDSLNLRSYEQYF

D: NA
size: NA
V: TRBV30
J: TRBJ2-7
length: 11
DNA: TGTGCCTGGAGTCTAGCCTACGAGCAGTACTTC
CDR3: CAWSLAYEQYF